What follows is one T cell receptor beta chain and its context. The identical CDR3 is also encoded by other nucleotide sequences in the sample. The data stem from a study of shared clonotypes between healthy human individuals. Assay used: immunoSEQ multiplex PCR; TCRdb lists only in-frame clones, some missing. The data contain roughly 2.1 million clones, 90% to 95% of them singletons. This CDR3 has 13 amino acids. The germline V and J ends were trimmed by 0 bases and 2 bases, with 4 bases remaining between them. Germline assignment: CDR1 SEHNR and CDR2 FQNEAQ (reference sequence). CD45RO-negative CD8 cells positively selected for CCR7 made up the naive population, which excluded terminally differentiated effector memory CD45RA+ cells.

Sequencing input: naive CD8+ T cells from PBMCs. V is TRBV7-9 and J is TRBJ1-1; D gene ambiguous. The clonotype was recovered from a man between 18 and 35 years old in good health. Some clones in this sample may be carry-over from other donors' samples. The CDR3 region has the DNA TGTGCCAGCAGCTTAGCCCCAAACACTGAAGCTTTCTTT. Translation: CASSLAPNTEAFF.